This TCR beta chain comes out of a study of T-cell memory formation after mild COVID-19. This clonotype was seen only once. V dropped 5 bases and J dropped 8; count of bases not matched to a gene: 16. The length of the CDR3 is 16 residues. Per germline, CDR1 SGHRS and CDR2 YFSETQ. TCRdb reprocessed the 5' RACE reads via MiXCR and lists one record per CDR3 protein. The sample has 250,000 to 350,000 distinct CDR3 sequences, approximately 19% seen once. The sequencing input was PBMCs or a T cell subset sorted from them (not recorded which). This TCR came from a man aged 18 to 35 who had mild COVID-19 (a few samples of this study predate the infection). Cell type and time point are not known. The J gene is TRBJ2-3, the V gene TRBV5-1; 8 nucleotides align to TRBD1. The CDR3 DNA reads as TGCGCCAGCAGTAAGACCTGGACAGGGTCAAGGGGTACGCAGTATTTT. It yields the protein CASSKTWTGSRGTQYF.